This T cell receptor beta chain was captured in a study of cytomegalovirus exposure and HLA in healthy donors. Study-level results: Reported findings show TCR beta sequences accurately forecast HLA-A and HLA-B alleles in most subjects. The listing of 150 to 200 TCR beta chains classed them as cytomegalovirus-associated.

CDR3 length: 14 residues. The germline V gene has CDR1 ENHRY and CDR2 SYGVKD. The V end was cut by 7 bases, the J end by 2 bases, with 15 bases between. Remarks on this clone: Antigen specificity is unknown.

The PCR ran on 60 Vbeta and 13 Jbeta primers. Per the study methods: A later analysis counted 80 million or so unique TCR beta chains, some 12 million shared. Profiled with immunoSEQ multiplex PCR; TCRdb holds only in-frame clones, not every one. Clone size and V and J calls were adopted from that table, with D and trimming inferred from the DNA. The profile shows about 150,000 clones, roughly 80% of them singletons. The specimen was PBMCs. J is TRBJ2-7 and V is TRBV10-3, with D possibly TRBD2 on 5 matching bases. This clonotype originated in a woman aged 45-65 years in good health and CMV-seropositive. CDR3 loop: CAIKDSSSPYEQYF. The CDR3, as DNA: TGTGCCATCAAGGACTCTAGCTCCCCCTACGAGCAGTACTTC.